This T cell receptor beta chain was recovered during a study of beta chain features in type 1 diabetes. Whole-study results and caveats: Moderately but significantly shorter TCRB CDR3s were found in Type 1 diabetes patients in all four CD4+ subsets.

Every isolated RNA sample was fully reverse transcribed, so sequencing captured expressed TCRB transcripts. Data came from immunoSEQ multiplex PCR; TCRdb stores just in-frame clones and leaves some out. The repertoire holds about 340,000 clones, around an eighth seen once, with 0.015% in the top ten. Germline CDR1 reads SGDLS; CDR2 reads YYNGEE. The ends were cut back, 0 bases at V and 0 bases at J, with 7 bases in the middle. This CDR3 is built from 15 residues. This clone was observed a few times. What it recognizes is unknown. The sample holds other DNA sequences that translate to the same CDR3. The sequenced sample was naive CD4+ T cells from blood. The clonotype was recovered from a woman aged 18-35 years with type 1 diabetes. This chain links TRBV9 with TRBJ2-1; D might be TRBD2 (6 bases). The CDR3 bases are TGTGCCAGCAGCGTAGGCGGGAACTCCTACAATGAGCAGTTCTTC. This translates into CASSVGGNSYNEQFF.